Shown below are 16 T cell receptor beta chains from a single sample sequenced in a study of PD-1 blockade in classical Hodgkin lymphoma. Time point given: cycle 4 day 1 (C4D1), after less than seven weeks of nivolumab. Brentuximab vedotin exposure varied among the patients, all of whom had relapsed after autologous stem cell transplantation. CD4+ T cells were purified from thawed PBMCs by negative selection. Sequencing was performed with immunoSEQ multiplex PCR; in TCRdb, only in-frame clones are kept and a portion is missing. The sample has roughly 20,000 clones, over 65% seen once. The material was CD4+ T cells from blood, obtained before the fourth cycle of nivolumab. The receptor set was obtained from a human donor with classical Hodgkin lymphoma.

This clone was counted a few times. The chain couples TRBV11-1 to TRBJ2-7; tentatively, D is TRBD1 (6 bases). This CDR3 is 13 amino acids long. The germline gives CDR1 SGHAT, CDR2 FQDESV (reference sequence). Trimming took off 6 bases at V and 4 bases at J, with 13 bases between the two ends. DNA for the CDR3: TGTGCCAGCAGTTCAGGGGACGTTTACGAGCAGTACTTC. It is translated as CASSSGDVYEQYF.

This rearrangement joins TRBV4-3 to TRBJ1-2, with 10 bases matching TRBD1. V lost 0 bases and J lost 5; bases outside the gene matches: 6. The CDR3 loop spans 16 amino acids. Germline V CDR1 and CDR2: LGHNA, YSLEER. The CDR3 DNA reads as TGCGCCAGCAGCCAAGAACGACAGGGGGCCCGATATGGCTACACCTTC. It specifies CASSQERQGARYGYTF.

This clone came up a few times. J is TRBJ1-5 and V is TRBV19; 7 nucleotides align to TRBD1. The V segment lost 2 bases and the J segment 9 bases; nucleotides outside the gene matches: 13. The CDR3 runs to 16 residues. Looked up from germline, CDR1 is LNHDA and CDR2 is SQIVND (reference sequence). CDR3 in amino acids: CASSISSEGALRPQHF. The DNA of the CDR3 is TGTGCCAGTAGTATAAGTTCGGAGGGGGCGTTAAGGCCCCAGCATTTT.

The chain links TRBV6-6 to TRBJ1-1; D remains unclear. CDR1 and CDR2 from the germline V gene are MNHNY and SVGAGI (reference sequence). V lost 5 bases and J lost 0, with 10 bases in between. The CDR3 consists of 14 residues. CDR3: CASSQPGLNTEAFF. The CDR3 DNA follows: TGTGCCAGCAGTCAACCGGGCCTGAACACTGAAGCTTTCTTT.

This clone showed up just a few times. This chain joins TRBV30 and TRBJ1-2; TRBD1 is a possible D gene (6 bases). This CDR3 comprises 13 residues. V shed 5 bases and J shed 4 bases, with 14 bases lying between them. Per germline, CDR1 GTSNPN and CDR2 SVGIG (reference sequence). CDR3 residues: CAWHRDPPYGYTF. Written as DNA, the CDR3 is TGTGCCTGGCACAGGGATCCTCCCTATGGCTACACCTTC.

The chain joins TRBV27 to TRBJ1-4; D is uncertain. The germline CDR1 and CDR2 sequences are MNHEY and SMNVEV (reference sequence). Trimming took 6 bases from V and 8 from J, leaving 10 bases between them. The CDR3 is 12 residues long. The CDR3 here is CASSPGLEKLFF. The CDR3 DNA reads as TGTGCCAGCAGCCCTGGACTGGAAAAACTGTTTTTT.

This chain connects TRBV7-9 to TRBJ1-2; D possibly corresponds to TRBD1 (6 bases). The ends were cut back, 3 bases at V and 8 bases at J, with 16 bases in the middle. The length of the CDR3 is 14 residues. The germline CDR1 and CDR2 sequences are SEHNR and FQNEAQ (reference sequence). The CDR3 bases are TGTGCCAGCAGCTTCGGATACAAACAGGGCGGCTACACCTTC. The encoded protein is CASSFGYKQGGYTF.

This clone was picked up a small number of times. The gene calls are TRBV5-5 and TRBJ1-1; no firm D call. V lost 3 bases, J lost 1 base, and 7 bases lay in between. The germline gives CDR1 SGHKS, CDR2 YYEKEE (reference sequence). CDR3 size: 13 residues. For the CDR3, the DNA is TGTGCCAGCAGCTCAACACCGAACACTGAAGCTTTCTTT. Protein product: CASSSTPNTEAFF.

The rearrangement joins TRBV6-5 to TRBJ2-7; tentatively, D is TRBD1 (6 bases). Trimming pared 6 bases from V and 5 bases from J, leaving 20 bases between. There are 15 residues in the CDR3. CDR1 and CDR2 (germline): MNHEY, SVGAGI. The CDR3 loop reads CASSPSPHRVHEQYF. DNA of the CDR3: TGTGCCAGCAGCCCCAGCCCTCACAGGGTTCACGAGCAGTACTTC.

The CDR3 coding sequence is TGTGCCAGCAGTTACTCGGGCAGGGGAGTCTATGGCTACACCTTC. Encoded protein: CASSYSGRGVYGYTF. J is TRBJ1-2 and V is TRBV6-5; tentative D call: TRBD1 (6 bases). Trimming shortened V by 0 bases and J by 4 bases, and 12 bases separated the two germline ends. The CDR3 runs 15 residues. Germline-derived CDR1 and CDR2 are MNHEY and SVGAGI.

Written as DNA, the CDR3 is TGTGCCACCCGGACAGGGCTTACGGTTGCGAACACCGGGGAGCTGTTTTTT. As protein: CATRTGLTVANTGELFF. V usage is TRBV19 and J usage is TRBJ2-2, with TRBD1 matching over 8 bases. The J segment lost 0 bases and the V segment lost 10 bases, leaving 13 bases of the junction unmatched. Germline CDR1 and CDR2: LNHDA and SQIVND (reference sequence). The CDR3 spans 17 residues.

This sequence joins TRBV28 and TRBJ1-6, with TRBD1 matching 7 bases. J was trimmed by 9 bases and V by 6 bases; bases with no gene match: 8. The length of the CDR3 is 14 residues. Germline CDR1 is MDHEN and CDR2 is SYDVKM. Here the CDR3 DNA reads TGTGCCAGCAGGATTCGACAGGGAGGTTCACCCCTCCACTTT. This translates into CASRIRQGGSPLHF.

This chain links TRBV4-3 with TRBJ2-3; D unresolved. The CDR3 spans 14 residues. From germline, CDR1 is LGHNA and CDR2 YSLEER. V gave up 1 base and J gave up 2 bases, with 7 bases separating them. CDR3 sequence reads: CASSQGHLTDTQYF. The CDR3, as DNA: TGCGCCAGCAGCCAAGGACACCTCACAGATACGCAGTATTTT.

The rearrangement uses TRBV4-1 and TRBJ1-6; no firm D call. Germline V CDR1 and CDR2: MGHRA, YSYEKL. V lost 1 base to trimming and J lost 12 bases, with 16 bases between them. CDR3 length equals 15 residues. The CDR3 is CASSQGIGLSLPLHF. The CDR3 DNA reads TGCGCCAGCAGCCAAGGGATAGGGTTAAGTTTACCCCTCCACTTT.

The J gene is TRBJ2-7, the V gene TRBV4-3, with no clear D. V lost 0 bases to trimming and J lost 2 bases, with 5 bases between them. The CDR3 has 13 amino acids. Germline CDR1 LGHNA, CDR2 YSLEER. CDR3 amino acids: CASSQDHPYEQYF. CDR3 in DNA: TGCGCCAGCAGCCAAGATCATCCCTACGAGCAGTACTTC.

The gene calls are TRBV7-8 and TRBJ2-3, with 8 nucleotides matching TRBD1. In germline, CDR1 is SGHVS, CDR2 FQNEAQ. The CDR3 is 16 amino acids. V gave up 4 bases and J gave up 0 bases; unmatched junction bases: 6. CDR3 in DNA: TGTGCCAGCAGCTCCCAAAGGACAGGGAGCACAGATACGCAGTATTTT. This translates into CASSSQRTGSTDTQYF.